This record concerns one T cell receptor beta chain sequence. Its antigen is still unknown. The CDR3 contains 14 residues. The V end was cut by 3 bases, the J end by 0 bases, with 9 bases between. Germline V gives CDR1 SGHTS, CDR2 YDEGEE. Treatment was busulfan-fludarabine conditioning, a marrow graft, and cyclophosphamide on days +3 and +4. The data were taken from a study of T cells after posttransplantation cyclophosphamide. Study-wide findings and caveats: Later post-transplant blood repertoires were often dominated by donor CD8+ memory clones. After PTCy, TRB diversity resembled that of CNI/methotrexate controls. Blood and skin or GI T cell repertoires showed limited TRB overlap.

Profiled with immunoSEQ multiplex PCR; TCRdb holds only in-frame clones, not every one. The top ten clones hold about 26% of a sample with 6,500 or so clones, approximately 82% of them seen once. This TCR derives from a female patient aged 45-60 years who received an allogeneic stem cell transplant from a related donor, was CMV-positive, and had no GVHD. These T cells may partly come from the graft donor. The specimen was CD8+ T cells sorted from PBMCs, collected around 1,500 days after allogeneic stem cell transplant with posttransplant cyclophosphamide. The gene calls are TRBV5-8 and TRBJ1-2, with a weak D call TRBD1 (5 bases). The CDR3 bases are TGTGCCAGCAGCTCAGGGTCCTCTAACTATGGCTACACCTTC. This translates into CASSSGSSNYGYTF.